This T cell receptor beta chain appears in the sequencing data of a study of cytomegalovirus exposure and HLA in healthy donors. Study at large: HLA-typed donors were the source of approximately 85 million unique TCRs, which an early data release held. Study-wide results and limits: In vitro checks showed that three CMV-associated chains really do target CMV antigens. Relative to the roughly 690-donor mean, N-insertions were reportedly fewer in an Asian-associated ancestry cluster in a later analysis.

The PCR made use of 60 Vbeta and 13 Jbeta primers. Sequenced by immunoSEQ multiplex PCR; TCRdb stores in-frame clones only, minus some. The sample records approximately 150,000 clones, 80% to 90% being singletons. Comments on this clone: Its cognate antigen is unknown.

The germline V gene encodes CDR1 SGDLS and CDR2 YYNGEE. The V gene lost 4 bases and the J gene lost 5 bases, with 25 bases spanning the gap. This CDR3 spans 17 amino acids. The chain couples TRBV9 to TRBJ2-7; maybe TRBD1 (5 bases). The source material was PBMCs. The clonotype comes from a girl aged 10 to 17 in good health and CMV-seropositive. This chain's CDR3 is CASSSPVDTLQTDEQYF. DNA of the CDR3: TGTGCCAGCAGCTCGCCGGTGGACACTCTCCAAACCGACGAGCAGTACTTC.